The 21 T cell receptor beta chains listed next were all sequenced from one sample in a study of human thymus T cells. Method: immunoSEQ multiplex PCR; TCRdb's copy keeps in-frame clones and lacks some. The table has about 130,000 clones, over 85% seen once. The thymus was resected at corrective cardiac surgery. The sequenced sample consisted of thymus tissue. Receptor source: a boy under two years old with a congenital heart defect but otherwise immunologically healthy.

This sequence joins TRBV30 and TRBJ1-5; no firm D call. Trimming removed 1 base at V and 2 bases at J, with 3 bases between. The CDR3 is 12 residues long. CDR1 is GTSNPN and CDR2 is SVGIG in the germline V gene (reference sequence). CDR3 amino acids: CAWSGRNQPQHF. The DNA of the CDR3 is TGTGCCTGGAGTGGGCGCAATCAGCCCCAGCATTTT. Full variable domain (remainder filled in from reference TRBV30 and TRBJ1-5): SQTIHQWPATLVQPVGSPLSLECTVEGTSNPNLYWYRQAAGRGLQLLFYSVGIGQISSEVPQNLSASRPQDRQFILSSKKLLLSDSGFYLCAWSGRNQPQHFGDGTRLSIL.

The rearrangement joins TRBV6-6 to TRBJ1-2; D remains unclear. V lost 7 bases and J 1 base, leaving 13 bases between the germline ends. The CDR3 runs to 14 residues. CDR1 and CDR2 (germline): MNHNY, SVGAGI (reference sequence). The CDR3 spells CASTRGGRNYGYTF. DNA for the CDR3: TGTGCCAGCACCCGCGGTGGACGTAACTATGGCTACACCTTC.

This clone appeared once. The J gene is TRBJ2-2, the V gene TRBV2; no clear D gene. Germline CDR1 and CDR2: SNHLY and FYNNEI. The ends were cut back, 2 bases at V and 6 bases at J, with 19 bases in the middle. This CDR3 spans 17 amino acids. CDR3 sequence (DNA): TGTGCCAGCAGTGAAAATAATCCCCTTTGGGTATCCGGGGAGCTGTTTTTT. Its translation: CASSENNPLWVSGELFF. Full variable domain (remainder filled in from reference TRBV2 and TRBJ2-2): EPEVTQTPSHQVTQMGQEVILRCVPISNHLYFYWYRQILGQKVEFLVSFYNNEISEKSEIFDDQFSVERPDGSNFTLKIRSTKLEDSAMYFCASSENNPLWVSGELFFGEGSRLTVL.

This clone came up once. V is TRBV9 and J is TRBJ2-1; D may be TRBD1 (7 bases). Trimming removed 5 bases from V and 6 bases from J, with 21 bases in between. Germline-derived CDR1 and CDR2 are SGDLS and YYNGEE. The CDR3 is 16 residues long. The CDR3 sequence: CASSQGDWVGGNEQFF. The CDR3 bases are TGTGCCAGCAGTCAGGGGGACTGGGTAGGTGGCAATGAGCAGTTCTTC.

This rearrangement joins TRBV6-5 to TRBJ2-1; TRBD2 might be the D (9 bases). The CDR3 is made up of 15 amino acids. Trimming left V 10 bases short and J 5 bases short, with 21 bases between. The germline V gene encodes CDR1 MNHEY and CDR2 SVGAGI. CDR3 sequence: CATKGQGLANNEQFF. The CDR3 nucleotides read TGTGCCACCAAAGGACAGGGACTAGCCAACAATGAGCAGTTCTTC.

The CDR3 DNA sequence: TGCAGCGTTGAGCGGGGGCCCTGGTCAGATACGCAGTATTTT. Translating gives CSVERGPWSDTQYF. The genes are TRBV29-1 and TRBJ2-3, with a possible D match to TRBD2 (7 bases). Germline lookup yields CDR1 SQVTM and CDR2 ANQGSEA. The CDR3 is 14 residues long. Trimming stripped 3 bases from V and 4 bases from J, with 14 bases between.

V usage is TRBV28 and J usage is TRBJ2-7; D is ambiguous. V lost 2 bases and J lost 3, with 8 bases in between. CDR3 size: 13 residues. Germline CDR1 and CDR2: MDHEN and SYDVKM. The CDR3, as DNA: TGTGCCAGCAGTTTAACTGTATACTACGAGCAGTACTTC. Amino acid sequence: CASSLTVYYEQYF.

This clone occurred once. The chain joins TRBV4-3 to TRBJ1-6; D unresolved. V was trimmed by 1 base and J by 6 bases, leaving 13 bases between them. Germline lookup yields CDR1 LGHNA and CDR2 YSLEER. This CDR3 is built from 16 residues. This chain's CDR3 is CASSQVRESPNSPLHF. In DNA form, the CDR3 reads TGCGCCAGCAGCCAAGTGCGTGAGAGCCCTAATTCACCCCTCCACTTT.

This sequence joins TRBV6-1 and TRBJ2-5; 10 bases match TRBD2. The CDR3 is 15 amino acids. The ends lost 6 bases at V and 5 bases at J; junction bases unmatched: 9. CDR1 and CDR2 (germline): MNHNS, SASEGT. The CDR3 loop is CASRKKAGGAETQYF. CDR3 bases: TGTGCCAGCAGAAAAAAAGCGGGGGGGGCGGAGACCCAGTACTTC.

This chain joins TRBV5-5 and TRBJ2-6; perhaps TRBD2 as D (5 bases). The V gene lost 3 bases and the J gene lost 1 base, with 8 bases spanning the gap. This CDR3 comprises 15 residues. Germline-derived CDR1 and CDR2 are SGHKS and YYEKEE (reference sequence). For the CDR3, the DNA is TGTGCCAGCAGCTCTCGGGAATCTGGGGCCAACGTCCTGACTTTC. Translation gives CASSSRESGANVLTF.

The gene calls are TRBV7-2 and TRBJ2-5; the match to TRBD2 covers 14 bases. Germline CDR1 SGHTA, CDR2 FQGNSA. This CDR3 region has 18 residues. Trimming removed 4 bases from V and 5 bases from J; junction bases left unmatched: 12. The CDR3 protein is CASSSGTSGGPSWETQYF. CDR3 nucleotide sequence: TGTGCCAGCAGCTCCGGGACTAGCGGGGGCCCCAGCTGGGAGACCCAGTACTTC.

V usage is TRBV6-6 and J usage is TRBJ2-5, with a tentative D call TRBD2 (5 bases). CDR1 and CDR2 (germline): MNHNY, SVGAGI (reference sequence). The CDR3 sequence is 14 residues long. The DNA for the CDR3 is TGTGCTAGTCGGGGATCCCAATTCCAAGAGACCCAGTACTTC. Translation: CASRGSQFQETQYF.

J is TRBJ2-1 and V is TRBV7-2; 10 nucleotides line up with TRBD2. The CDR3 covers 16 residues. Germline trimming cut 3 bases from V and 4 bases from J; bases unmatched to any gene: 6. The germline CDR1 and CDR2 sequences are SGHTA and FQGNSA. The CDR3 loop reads CASSFPSGGTYNEQFF. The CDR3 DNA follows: TGTGCCAGCAGCTTTCCTAGCGGGGGAACATACAATGAGCAGTTCTTC.

The CDR3 region has the DNA TGTGCCAGCAGCTCTCACAGGGGCCCGAACACTGAAGCTTTCTTT. It yields the protein CASSSHRGPNTEAFF. The chain carries TRBV5-4 and TRBJ1-1, with 7 bases identical to TRBD1. J lost 1 base, V lost 3 bases, and 6 bases had no gene match. Per germline, CDR1 SGHNT and CDR2 YYREEE (reference sequence). The CDR3 totals 15 residues. Variable domain in full (rest from reference TRBV5-4 and TRBJ1-1): ETGVTQSPTHLIKTRGQQVTLRCSSQSGHNTVSWYQQALGQGPQFIFQYYREEENGRGNFPPRFSGLQFPNYSSELNVNALELDDSALYLCASSSHRGPNTEAFFGQGTRLTVV.

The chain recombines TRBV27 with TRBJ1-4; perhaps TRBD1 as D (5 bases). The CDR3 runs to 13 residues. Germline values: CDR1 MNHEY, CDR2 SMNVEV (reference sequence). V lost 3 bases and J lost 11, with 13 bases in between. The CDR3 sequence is CASSLGPGVKLFF. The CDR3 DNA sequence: TGTGCCAGCAGTTTGGGTCCGGGGGTGAAACTGTTTTTT. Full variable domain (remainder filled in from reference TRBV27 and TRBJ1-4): EAQVTQNPRYLITVTGKKLTVTCSQNMNHEYMSWYRQDPGLGLRQIYYSMNVEVTDKGDVPEGYKVSRKEKRNFPLILESPSPNQTSLYFCASSLGPGVKLFFGSGTQLSVL.

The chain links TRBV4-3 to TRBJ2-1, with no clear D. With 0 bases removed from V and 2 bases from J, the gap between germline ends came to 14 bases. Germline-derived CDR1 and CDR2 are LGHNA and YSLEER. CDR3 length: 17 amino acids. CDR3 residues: CASSQDQVAPAYNEQFF. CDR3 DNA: TGCGCCAGCAGCCAAGATCAGGTGGCGCCAGCCTACAATGAGCAGTTCTTC.

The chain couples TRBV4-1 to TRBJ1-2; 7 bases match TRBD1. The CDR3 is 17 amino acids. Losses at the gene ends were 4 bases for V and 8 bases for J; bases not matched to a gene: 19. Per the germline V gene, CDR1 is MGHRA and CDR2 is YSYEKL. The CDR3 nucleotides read TGCGCCAGCAGCCCTAACTTTAAGACAGGGAATTCCTGGGGCTACACCTTC. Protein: CASSPNFKTGNSWGYTF.

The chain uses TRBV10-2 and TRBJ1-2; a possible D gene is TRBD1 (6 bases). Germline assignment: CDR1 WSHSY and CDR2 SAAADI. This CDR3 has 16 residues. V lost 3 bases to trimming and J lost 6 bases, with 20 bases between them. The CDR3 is CASSDVFGGRGNGYTF. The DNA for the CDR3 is TGCGCCAGCAGTGATGTCTTCGGGGGGCGAGGTAATGGCTACACCTTC.

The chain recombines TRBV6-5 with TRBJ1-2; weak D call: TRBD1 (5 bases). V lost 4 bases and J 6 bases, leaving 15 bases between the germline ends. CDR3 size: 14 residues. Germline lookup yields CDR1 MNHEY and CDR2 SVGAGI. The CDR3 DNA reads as TGTGCCAGCAGTTTTAGAGGACACCGGGATGGCTACACCTTC. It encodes CASSFRGHRDGYTF.

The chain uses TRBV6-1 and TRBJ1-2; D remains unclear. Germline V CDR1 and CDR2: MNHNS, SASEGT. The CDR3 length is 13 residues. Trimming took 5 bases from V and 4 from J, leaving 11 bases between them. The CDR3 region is CASSLWQTYGYTF. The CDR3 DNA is TGTGCCAGCAGTTTATGGCAGACCTATGGCTACACCTTC.

This chain's CDR3 is CASSGPRRRATDTQYF. CDR3 coding DNA: TGTGCCAGCAGTGGTCCCAGGAGGAGGGCCACAGATACGCAGTATTTT. The chain couples TRBV2 to TRBJ2-3, with D perhaps matching TRBD2 (6 bases). Germline V gene data show CDR1 as SNHLY and CDR2 as FYNNEI. Trimming removed 4 bases at V and 2 bases at J, with 16 bases between. The CDR3 runs to 16 residues.